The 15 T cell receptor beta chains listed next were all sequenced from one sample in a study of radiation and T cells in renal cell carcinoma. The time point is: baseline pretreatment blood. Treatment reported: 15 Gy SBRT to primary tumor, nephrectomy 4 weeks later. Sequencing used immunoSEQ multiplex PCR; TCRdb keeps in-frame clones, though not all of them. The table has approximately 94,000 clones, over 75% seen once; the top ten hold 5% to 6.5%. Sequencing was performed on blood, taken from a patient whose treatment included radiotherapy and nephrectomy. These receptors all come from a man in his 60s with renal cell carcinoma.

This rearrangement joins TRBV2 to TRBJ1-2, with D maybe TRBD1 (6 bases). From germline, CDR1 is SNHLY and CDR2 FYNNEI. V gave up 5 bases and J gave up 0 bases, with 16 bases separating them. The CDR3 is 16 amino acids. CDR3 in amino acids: CASSRTALGANYGYTF. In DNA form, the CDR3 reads TGTGCCAGCAGTAGGACAGCCCTGGGGGCTAACTATGGCTACACCTTC.

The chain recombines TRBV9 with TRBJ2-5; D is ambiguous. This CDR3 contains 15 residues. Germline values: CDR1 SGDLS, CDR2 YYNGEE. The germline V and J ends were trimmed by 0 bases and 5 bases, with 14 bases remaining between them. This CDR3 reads CASSVEGGSWETQYF. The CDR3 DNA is TGTGCCAGCAGCGTAGAAGGTGGCTCTTGGGAGACCCAGTACTTC.

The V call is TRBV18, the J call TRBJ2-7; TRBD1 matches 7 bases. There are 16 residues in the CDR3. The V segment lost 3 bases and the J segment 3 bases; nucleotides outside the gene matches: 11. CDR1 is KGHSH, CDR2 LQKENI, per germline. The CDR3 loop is CASSPSPGQTVYEQYF. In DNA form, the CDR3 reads TGTGCCAGCTCACCTAGCCCGGGACAGACCGTCTACGAGCAGTACTTC.

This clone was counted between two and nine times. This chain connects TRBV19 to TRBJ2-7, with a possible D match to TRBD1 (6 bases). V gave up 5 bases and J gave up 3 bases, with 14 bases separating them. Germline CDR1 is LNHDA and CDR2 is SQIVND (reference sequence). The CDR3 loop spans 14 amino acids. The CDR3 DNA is TGTGCCAGTAGTCCCCGAGAAGGGGGCTACGAGCAGTACTTC. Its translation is CASSPREGGYEQYF.

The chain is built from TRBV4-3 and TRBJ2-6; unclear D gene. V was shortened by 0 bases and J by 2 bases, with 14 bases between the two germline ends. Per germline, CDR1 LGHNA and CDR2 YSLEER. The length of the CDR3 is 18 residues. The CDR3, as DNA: TGCGCCAGCAGCCAAGATCGCAGAGAACCTACTGGGGCCAACGTCCTGACTTTC. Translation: CASSQDRREPTGANVLTF.

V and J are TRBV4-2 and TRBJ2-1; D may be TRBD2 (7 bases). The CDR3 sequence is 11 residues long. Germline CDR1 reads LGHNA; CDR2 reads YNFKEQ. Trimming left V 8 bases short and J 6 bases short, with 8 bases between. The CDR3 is CASRGANEQFF. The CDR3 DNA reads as TGTGCCAGCCGGGGGGCCAATGAGCAGTTCTTC.

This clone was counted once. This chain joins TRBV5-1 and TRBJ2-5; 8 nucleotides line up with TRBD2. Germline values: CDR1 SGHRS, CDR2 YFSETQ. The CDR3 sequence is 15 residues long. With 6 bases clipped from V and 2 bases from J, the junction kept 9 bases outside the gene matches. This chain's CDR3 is CASTLGTSGQETQYF. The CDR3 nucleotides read TGCGCCAGCACCCTTGGTACTAGCGGTCAAGAGACCCAGTACTTC. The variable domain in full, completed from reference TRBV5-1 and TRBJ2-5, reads KAGVTQTPRYLIKTRGQQVTLSCSPISGHRSVSWYQQTPGQGLQFLFEYFSETQRNKGNFPGRFSGRQFSNSRSEMNVSTLELGDSALYLCASTLGTSGQETQYFGPGTRLLVL.

DNA for the CDR3: TGTGCCATCAGTGGGCTAGATAGCGGGAGCCACGAGCAGTACTTC. Amino acids: CAISGLDSGSHEQYF. This sequence joins TRBV10-3 and TRBJ2-7, with TRBD2 matching 9 bases. The CDR3 has 15 residues. Germline V gives CDR1 ENHRY, CDR2 SYGVKD. V trimming: 4 bases; J trimming: 5 bases; junction bases outside the gene matches: 9.

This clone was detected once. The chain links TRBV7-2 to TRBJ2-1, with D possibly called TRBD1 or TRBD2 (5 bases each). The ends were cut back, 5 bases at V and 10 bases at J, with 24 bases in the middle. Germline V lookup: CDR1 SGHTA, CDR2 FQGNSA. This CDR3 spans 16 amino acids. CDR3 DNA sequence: TGTGCCAGCAGCCTCCGGGACGCCTCGCCCCCTAGGGAGCAGTTCTTC. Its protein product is CASSLRDASPPREQFF.

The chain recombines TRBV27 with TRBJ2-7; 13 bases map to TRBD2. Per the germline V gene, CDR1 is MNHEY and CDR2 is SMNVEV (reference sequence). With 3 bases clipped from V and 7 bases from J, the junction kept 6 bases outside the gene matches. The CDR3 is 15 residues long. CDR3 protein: CASSFGLAGVREQYF. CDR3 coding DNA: TGTGCCAGCAGTTTCGGACTAGCGGGAGTGCGGGAGCAGTACTTC.

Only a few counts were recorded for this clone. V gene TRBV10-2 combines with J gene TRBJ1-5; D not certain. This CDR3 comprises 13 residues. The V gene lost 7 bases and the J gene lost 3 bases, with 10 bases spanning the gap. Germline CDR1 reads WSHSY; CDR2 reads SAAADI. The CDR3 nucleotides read TGCGCCAGCACGGGAGGCTTCAATCAGCCCCAGCATTTT. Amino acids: CASTGGFNQPQHF.

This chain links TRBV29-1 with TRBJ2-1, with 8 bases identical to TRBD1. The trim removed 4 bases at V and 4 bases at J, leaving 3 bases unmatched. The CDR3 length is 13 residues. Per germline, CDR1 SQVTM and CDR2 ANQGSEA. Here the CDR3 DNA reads TGCAGCGTTGGCAGGGGGCAATACAATGAGCAGTTCTTC. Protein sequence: CSVGRGQYNEQFF.

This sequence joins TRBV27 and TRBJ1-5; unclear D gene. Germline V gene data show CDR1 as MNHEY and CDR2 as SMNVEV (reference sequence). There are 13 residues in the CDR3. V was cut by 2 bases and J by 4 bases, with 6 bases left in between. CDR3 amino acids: CASSLTGNQPQHF. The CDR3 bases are TGTGCCAGCAGTTTAACGGGGAATCAGCCCCAGCATTTT.

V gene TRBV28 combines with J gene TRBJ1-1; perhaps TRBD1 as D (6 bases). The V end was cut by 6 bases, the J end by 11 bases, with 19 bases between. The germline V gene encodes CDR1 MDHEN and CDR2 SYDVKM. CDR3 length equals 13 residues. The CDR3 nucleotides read TGTGCCAGCAGCATAGGGGGTCAGGGGAAGGCTTTCTTT. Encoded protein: CASSIGGQGKAFF.

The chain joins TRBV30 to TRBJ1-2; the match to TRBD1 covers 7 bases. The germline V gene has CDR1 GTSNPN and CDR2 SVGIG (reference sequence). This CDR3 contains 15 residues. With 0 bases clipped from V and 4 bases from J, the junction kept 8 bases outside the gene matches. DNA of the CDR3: TGTGCCTGGAGTGTAGATCGGACAGGCGGCTATGGCTACACCTTC. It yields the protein CAWSVDRTGGYGYTF.